The entry below describes one TCR beta chain. These data originate in a study of blood T cell repertoires in COVID-19. Overall study: Samples taken during acute and convalescent COVID-19 were collected in the United States, Italy and Spain. Sample material is recorded as cDNA or gDNA derived from T cells, B-cell-depleted T cells, or PBMCs.

CDR3 length: 17 residues. Trimming pared 1 base from V and 8 bases from J, leaving 21 bases between. From germline, CDR1 is SGHRS and CDR2 YFSETQ. Repertoires were generated with immunoSEQ multiplex PCR, while TCRdb's copy carries only in-frame clones and drops some. The table shows roughly 150,000 clones, with approximately 81% occurring only once. The gene calls are TRBV5-1 and TRBJ1-4; D unresolved. The sample comprised peripheral blood. The sequence came from a woman aged 55 to 70 with COVID-19, enrolled during active disease. CDR3 DNA sequence: TGCGCCAGCAGCTTGTCCGGGCCCCCCAGTTCGGGGGAAAAACTGTTTTTT. This translates into CASSLSGPPSSGEKLFF.